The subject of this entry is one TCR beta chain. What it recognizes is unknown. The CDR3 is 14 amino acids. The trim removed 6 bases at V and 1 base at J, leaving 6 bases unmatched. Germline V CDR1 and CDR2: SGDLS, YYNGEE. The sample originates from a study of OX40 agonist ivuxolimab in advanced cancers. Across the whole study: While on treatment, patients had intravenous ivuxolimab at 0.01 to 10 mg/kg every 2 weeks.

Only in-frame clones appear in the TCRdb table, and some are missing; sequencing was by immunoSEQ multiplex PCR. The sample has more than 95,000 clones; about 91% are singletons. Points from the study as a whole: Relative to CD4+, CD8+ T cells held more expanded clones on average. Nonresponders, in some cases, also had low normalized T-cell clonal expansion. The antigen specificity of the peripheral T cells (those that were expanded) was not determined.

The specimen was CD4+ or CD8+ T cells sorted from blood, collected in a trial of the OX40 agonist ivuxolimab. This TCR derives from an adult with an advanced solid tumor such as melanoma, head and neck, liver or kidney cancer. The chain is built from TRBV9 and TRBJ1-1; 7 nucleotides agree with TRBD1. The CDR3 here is CASTRQGGNTEAFF. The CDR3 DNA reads TGTGCCAGCACCAGACAGGGTGGGAACACTGAAGCTTTCTTT.